This T cell receptor beta chain was found in a study of T cell responses to AZD1222 COVID-19 vaccine. Study-wide results and limits: Sampling captured repertoires only after the peak T cell response.

Per germline, CDR1 MGHRA and CDR2 YSYEKL. The CDR3 is made up of 12 amino acids. V lost 2 bases, J lost 6 bases, and 5 bases lay in between. This table comes from immunoSEQ multiplex PCR, and its TCRdb copy is limited to in-frame clones, with some not included. The table includes some 120,000 clones, around 89% detected once. In regard to this clone: Its antigen is undetermined.

Sequenced here: peripheral blood, sampled on day 0 of AZD1222 vaccination. The chain uses TRBV4-1 and TRBJ1-5; D possibly corresponds to TRBD1 (5 bases). The receptor was derived from an adult in good health. The DNA of the CDR3 is TGCGCCAGCAGCCAAACAGGTCAGCCCCAGCATTTT. It is translated as CASSQTGQPQHF.